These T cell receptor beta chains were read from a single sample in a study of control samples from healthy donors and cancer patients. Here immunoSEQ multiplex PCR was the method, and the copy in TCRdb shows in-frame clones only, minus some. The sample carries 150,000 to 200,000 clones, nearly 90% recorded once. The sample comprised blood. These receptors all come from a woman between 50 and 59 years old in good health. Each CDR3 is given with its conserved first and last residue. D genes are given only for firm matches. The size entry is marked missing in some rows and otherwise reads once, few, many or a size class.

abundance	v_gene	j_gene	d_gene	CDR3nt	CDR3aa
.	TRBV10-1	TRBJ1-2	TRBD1	TGCGCCAGCAGGCCACGGGACAGAGATTCGATTTATGGCTACACCTTC	CASRPRDRDSIYGYTF
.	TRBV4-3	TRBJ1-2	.	TGCGCCAGCAGCCAAGATGTGGGACCGCTTGCGCGCTACACCTTC	CASSQDVGPLARYTF
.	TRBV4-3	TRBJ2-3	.	TGCGCCAGCAGCCAAGATACCAGAGGGCCAACAGATACGCAGTATTTT	CASSQDTRGPTDTQYF
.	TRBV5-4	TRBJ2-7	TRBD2	TGTGCCAGCTCAAGCATCACTAGCGGGGGTTCCTACGAGCAGTACTTC	CASSSITSGGSYEQYF
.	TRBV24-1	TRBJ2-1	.	TGTGCCACCAGTGACCCTCTTGGGCGGGAAGCAATTAATGAGCAGTTCTTC	CATSDPLGREAINEQFF
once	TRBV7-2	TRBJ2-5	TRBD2	TGTGCCAGCCGCATACTAGCGGGGATTCGGGAGACCCAGTACTTC	CASRILAGIRETQYF
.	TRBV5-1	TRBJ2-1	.	TGCGCCAGCAGCTTGAGGACGGACAATGAGCAGTTCTTC	CASSLRTDNEQFF
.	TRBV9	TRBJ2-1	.	TGTGCCAGCAGCGCCCTGGTGGATGAGCAGTTCTTC	CASSALVDEQFF
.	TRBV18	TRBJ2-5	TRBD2	TGTGCCAGCTCACCTCAGGCGACTAGCGGGAGTGGTAGTCCCCAGTACTTC	CASSPQATSGSGSPQYF
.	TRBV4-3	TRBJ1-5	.	TGCGCCAGCAGCCAAGATACGGGGAGCAATCAGCCCCAGCATTTT	CASSQDTGSNQPQHF
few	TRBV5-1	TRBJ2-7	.	TGCGCCAGCAGCGGAGCACAGGGATCCTACGAGCAGTACTTC	CASSGAQGSYEQYF
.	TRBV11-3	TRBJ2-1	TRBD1	TGTGCCAGCAGATTGACAGGGGGAAGTGAGCAGTTCTTC	CASRLTGGSEQFF
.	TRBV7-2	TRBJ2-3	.	TGTGCCAGCAGCTTAGCGGGGGAGCCGTCAGATACGCAGTATTTT	CASSLAGEPSDTQYF
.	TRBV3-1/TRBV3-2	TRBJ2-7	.	TGTGCCAGCAGCCAGGGGAGGCGGGGCTACGAGCAGTACTTC	CASSQGRRGYEQYF
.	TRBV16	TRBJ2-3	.	TGTGCCAGCAGCCAATCGTGGGGGGATACGCAGTATTTT	CASSQSWGDTQYF
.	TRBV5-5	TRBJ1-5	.	TGTGCCAGCAGCCTTGGGTTCGGGGAAGGTCAGCCCCAGCATTTT	CASSLGFGEGQPQHF
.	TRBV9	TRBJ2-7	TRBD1	TGTGCCAGCAGCGCACAAGGACAGGGCTACGAGCAGTACTTC	CASSAQGQGYEQYF
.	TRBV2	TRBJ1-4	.	TGTGCCAGCAGTGAAGACCGCCTCCTGTTTTTT	CASSEDRLLFF
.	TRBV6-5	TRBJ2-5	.	TGTGCCAGCAGTTACAGACCGGGAACCCAAGAGACCCAGTACTTC	CASSYRPGTQETQYF
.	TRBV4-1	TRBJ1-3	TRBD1	TGCGCCAGCAGCCAAGGACAGGGGGCTGGAAACACCATATATTTT	CASSQGQGAGNTIYF
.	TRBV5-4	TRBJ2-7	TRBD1	TGTGCCAGCAGCCTTCCGGGACAGGGGGCCTACGAGCAGTACTTC	CASSLPGQGAYEQYF
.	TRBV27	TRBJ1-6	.	TGTGCCAGCAGTCCCGGTCGGGCCTCCATCCTCCACTTT	CASSPGRASILHF
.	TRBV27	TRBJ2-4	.	TGTGCCAGCAGGGGGACTGACCTACGATCGGAGCCCAAAAACATTCAGTACTTC	CASRGTDLRSEPKNIQYF
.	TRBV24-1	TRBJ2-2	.	TGTGCCACCAGTGATCCGAGCAGACCCATGGGCGGGGAGCTGTTTTTT	CATSDPSRPMGGELFF
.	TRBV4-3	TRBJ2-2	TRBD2	TGCGCCAGCAGCCAGGGAGGACTAGCGGGAGACGGGGAGCTGTTTTTT	CASSQGGLAGDGELFF
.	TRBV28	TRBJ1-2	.	TGTGCCAGCAGTTTTGATCTCCGAGCGATGGATGGCTACACCTTC	CASSFDLRAMDGYTF
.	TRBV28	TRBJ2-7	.	TGTGCCAGCAGTTTATCTCTCCCAGAGCAGTACTTC	CASSLSLPEQYF
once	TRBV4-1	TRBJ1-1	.	TGCGCCAGCAGCCAAGATCTTTTGAATGAAGCTTTCTTT	CASSQDLLNEAFF
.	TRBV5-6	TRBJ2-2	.	TGTGCCAGCAGCTTTTGGGACGGGGAGCTGTTTTTT	CASSFWDGELFF
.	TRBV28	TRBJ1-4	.	TGTGCCAGCAGTTTTGACAGCTCCTCAACTAATGAAAAACTGTTTTTT	CASSFDSSSTNEKLFF
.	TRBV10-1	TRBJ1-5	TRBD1	TGCGCCAGCAGTGAGGAACAGGGGGGAAGCAATCAGCCCCAGCATTTT	CASSEEQGGSNQPQHF
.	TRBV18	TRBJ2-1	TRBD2	TGTGCCAGCTCACGGGCTAGCGGGAGTATGTATGAGCAGTTCTTC	CASSRASGSMYEQFF
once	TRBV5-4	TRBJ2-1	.	TGTGCCAGCAGCTTGGCTGGCTTGAAGCAGTTCTTC	CASSLAGLKQFF
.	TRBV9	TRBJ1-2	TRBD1	TGTGCCAGCAGCGTAGCAAGGACAGGGCATGGCTACACCTTC	CASSVARTGHGYTF
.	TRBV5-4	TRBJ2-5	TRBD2	TGTGCCAGCAGCAGCGGGACTTCGGAGACCCAGTACTTC	CASSSGTSETQYF
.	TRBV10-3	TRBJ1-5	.	TGTGCCATCAGTGAGTCAGGCGGCCCCCGAGGGCCCCAGCATTTT	CAISESGGPRGPQHF
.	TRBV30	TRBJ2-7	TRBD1	TGTGCCTGGAGCCCGGGACAGCTATACGAGCAGTACTTC	CAWSPGQLYEQYF